The entry that follows covers one T cell receptor (beta chain) sequence. Per the original data handling: ImmunoSEQ output held junction-only sequences without quality scores, so filtering differed. Libraries were prepared by immunoSEQ multiplex PCR; TCRdb keeps only in-frame clonotypes and omits some of them. The DNA gave D and trimming, while V, J and clone size come from that table. This sample has about 450,000 clones; around 79% occur once, and the top ten carry approximately 13%. The source of the sample is a study of shared clonotypes between healthy human individuals. Donors comprised healthy HIV-negative adults lacking recent acute infections or vaccinations. Sequencing used PBMCs. The source is a woman aged 40 to 50 in good health. Some clones in this sample may be carry-over from other donors' samples.

The CDR3 sequence is CASSYSQGMGNTIYF. CDR3 bases: TGTGCCAGCAGTTACTCCCAGGGGATGGGAAACACCATATATTTT. V and J are TRBV6-5 and TRBJ1-3; D might be TRBD1 (6 bases). The CDR3 has 15 residues. Between the trimmed V and J ends, which lost 0 bases and 4 bases, there was a span of 10 bases. Germline lookup yields CDR1 MNHEY and CDR2 SVGAGI.